This TCR beta chain was recovered during a study of Tregs in tolerant kidney transplant recipients. The CDR3 consists of 14 residues. Germline V CDR1 and CDR2: MNHEY, SMNVEV (reference sequence). The ends lost 5 bases at V and 6 bases at J; junction bases unmatched: 5. Measured with immunoSEQ multiplex PCR; TCRdb has only the in-frame clones, and not every one. The profile covers tens of thousands of clones, with around 84% appearing a single time and around 4.5% taken by the ten largest. The sample comprised CD4+ T cells from blood. The clonotype comes from a human donor in good health. V is TRBV27 and J is TRBJ1-4; 8 bases are shared with TRBD1. In DNA form, the CDR3 reads TGTGCCAGCAGTAGACAGGGGCGGGATGAAAAACTGTTTTTT. It encodes CASSRQGRDEKLFF.